Each of the 14 T cell receptor beta chains below was sequenced from the same sample in a study of Ad26.COV2.S vaccination and SARS-CoV-2 variants. Clones were sequenced by immunoSEQ multiplex PCR, and TCRdb holds only the in-frame ones, with some missing. The table lists about 480,000 clones, about 83% of them singletons, with 9.5% to 15% in the top ten. The treatment: around 19 received Ad26.COV2.S at low or high dose, single or two shots; several received placebo; per-sample allocation not given. On day 63 after the first injection, vaccine and placebo recipients gave samples. Sequences were derived from peripheral blood, sampled in a trial of Ad26.COV2.S vaccine versus placebo. The origin of the receptors is a person between 18 and 60 years old who received the Ad26.COV2.S COVID-19 vaccine or a placebo.

This clone is a singleton in its sample. The chain is built from TRBV5-4 and TRBJ2-1, with D perhaps matching TRBD1 (6 bases). CDR3 length: 16 amino acids. With 4 bases removed from V and 6 bases from J, the gap between germline ends came to 20 bases. CDR1 and CDR2 from the germline V gene are SGHNT and YYREEE (reference sequence). The CDR3 protein is CASSGFRGVVGNEQFF. CDR3 DNA sequence: TGTGCCAGCAGCGGATTCAGGGGCGTCGTAGGCAATGAGCAGTTCTTC. Filled out from reference TRBV5-4 and TRBJ2-1, the complete variable domain reads ETGVTQSPTHLIKTRGQQVTLRCSSQSGHNTVSWYQQALGQGPQFIFQYYREEENGRGNFPPRFSGLQFPNYSSELNVNALELDDSALYLCASSGFRGVVGNEQFFGPGTRLTVL.

The chain links TRBV15 to TRBJ2-5; 8 bases line up with TRBD1. Losses at the gene ends were 3 bases for V and 7 bases for J; bases not matched to a gene: 1. The length of the CDR3 is 12 residues. Germline assignment: CDR1 LNHNV and CDR2 YYDKDF (reference sequence). The CDR3 nucleotides are TGTGCCACCAGCAGTACAGGGGGGACCCAGTACTTC. Its protein is CATSSTGGTQYF.

The chain uses TRBV19 and TRBJ1-1; TRBD1 is a possible D gene (5 bases). Trimming cost V 11 bases and J 0 bases, with 13 bases left between them. Germline V lookup: CDR1 LNHDA, CDR2 SQIVND (reference sequence). The CDR3 spans 13 residues. CDR3 sequence (DNA): TGTGCCGGGAGACAGAGTTTGAACACTGAAGCTTTCTTT. The encoded protein is CAGRQSLNTEAFF.

This clone showed up just once. This chain uses TRBV9 with TRBJ2-7; 7 nucleotides match TRBD1. The trim removed 2 bases at V and 6 bases at J, leaving 5 bases unmatched. From germline, CDR1 is SGDLS and CDR2 YYNGEE. The CDR3 is 13 amino acids. CDR3 DNA: TGTGCCAGCAGCGTCGGGACAGCGACCGAGCAGTACTTC. Translated: CASSVGTATEQYF.

The chain couples TRBV11-3 to TRBJ2-7, with D possibly matching TRBD1 (6 bases). The V gene's germline CDR1 is SGHNT and CDR2 YENEEA. This CDR3 contains 15 residues. V was trimmed by 1 base and J by 1 base, leaving 11 bases between them. The CDR3 nucleotides are TGTGCCAGCAGCTTAGGGCAGGGGCCTTCCTACGAGCAGTACTTC. The encoded protein is CASSLGQGPSYEQYF.

The V and J genes are TRBV19 and TRBJ1-5, with D unresolved. CDR3 length: 15 residues. CDR1 is LNHDA and CDR2 is SQIVND in the germline V gene (reference sequence). Trimming left V 4 bases short and J 7 bases short, with 17 bases between. The CDR3 DNA reads TGTGCCAGTAGTAGGTCGAGGGTCGCAGACCAGCCCCAGCATTTT. Protein product: CASSRSRVADQPQHF.

V and J are TRBV24-1 and TRBJ1-2; D is unclear. The CDR3 runs 14 residues. Trimming left V 4 bases short and J 8 bases short, with 16 bases between. Germline CDR1 KGHDR, CDR2 SFDVKD. The CDR3 sequence: CATSDQDGLRGYTF. CDR3 nucleotides: TGTGCCACCAGTGACCAAGACGGACTCCGGGGCTACACCTTC.

This clone has just a few counts. The genes are TRBV3-1 (or the pseudogene TRBV3-2) and TRBJ1-2; D might be TRBD1 (6 bases). The germline CDR1 and CDR2 sequences are LGHDT and YNNKEL (reference sequence). Trimming shortened V by 3 bases and J by 2 bases, and 13 bases separated the two germline ends. This CDR3 has 15 residues. The CDR3 here is CASSQGGRGNYGYTF. DNA for the CDR3: TGTGCCAGCAGCCAGGGAGGGAGGGGGAACTATGGCTACACCTTC.

This clone was counted between two and nine times. The chain couples TRBV6-2 or TRBV6-3 to TRBJ1-5; D ambiguous. Trimming pared 5 bases from V and 10 bases from J, leaving 12 bases between. The CDR3 consists of 12 residues. From germline, CDR1 is MNHEY and CDR2 SVGEGT. The CDR3 DNA follows: TGTGCCAGCAGTCAACCGAGTAACCCCCAGCATTTT. Translation: CASSQPSNPQHF.

The gene calls are TRBV14 and TRBJ2-2; no reliable D call. Per germline, CDR1 SGHDN and CDR2 FVKESK. V was trimmed by 4 bases and J by 6 bases, leaving 15 bases between them. The CDR3 is 15 residues long. CDR3 nucleotides: TGTGCCAGCAGCCCCCAGACTGCGCACGCCGGGGAGCTGTTTTTT. It specifies CASSPQTAHAGELFF.

Concerning this clone itself: The same CDR3 is also encoded by other DNA sequences in this sample. The chain links TRBV3-1 (or the pseudogene TRBV3-2) to TRBJ2-7, with D tentatively TRBD2 (7 bases). CDR1 LGHDT and CDR2 YNNKEL come from the germline V gene (reference sequence). The CDR3 has 14 amino acids. Deletions cut 1 base from V and 2 bases from J, with 9 bases between. The DNA for the CDR3 is TGTGCCAGCAGCCAAGTAGGGGGGGCCTACGAGCAGTACTTC. This encodes CASSQVGGAYEQYF.

The gene calls are TRBV12-3 or TRBV12-4 and TRBJ1-1; D unclear. Deletions cut 5 bases from V and 5 bases from J, with 12 bases between. The CDR3 runs 13 residues. CDR3 region: CASSPGRSTEAFF. The CDR3 DNA sequence: TGTGCCAGCAGTCCTGGACGGTCAACTGAAGCTTTCTTT.

The chain has TRBV5-5 and TRBJ2-1; D call uncertain. The germline V gene has CDR1 SGHKS and CDR2 YYEKEE (reference sequence). The CDR3 spans 12 residues. V lost 0 bases and J lost 13, with 11 bases in between. CDR3 amino acids: CASSLGAGRQFF. The CDR3, as DNA: TGTGCCAGCAGCTTGGGAGCAGGCCGTCAGTTCTTC.

This chain uses TRBV23-1 with TRBJ2-5, with 8 bases identical to TRBD2. TRBV23-1 is annotated as an ORF whose role is uncertain. The CDR3 extends over 15 amino acids. Trimming took 8 bases from V and 5 from J; bases not matched to a gene: 13. CDR3: CASPPLREVGETQYF. The CDR3 DNA is TGCGCCAGCCCCCCCTTGCGGGAGGTGGGGGAGACCCAGTACTTC.